This passage covers 24 T cell receptor beta chains from one sample sequenced in a study of T-cell reconstitution after alpha-beta-depleted transplantation in children. Unique molecular identifiers were incorporated when the TCRbeta library was constructed. TCRdb re-derived calls from the PCR reads in MiXCR, one entry per CDR3 protein. Found here are about a million distinct CDR3 sequences, roughly 29% of them singletons; the top ten hold roughly 30%. Sample: PBMCs, mostly from graft donor cells, taken 360 days after TCRalphabeta/CD19-depleted stem cell transplant. The receptors were sampled from a boy under two years old who had a stem cell transplant for SCID, so the T cells may come from the graft donor.

V gene TRBV20-1 combines with J gene TRBJ2-3; TRBD2 is a possible D gene (5 bases). Germline V gene data show CDR1 as DFQATT and CDR2 as SNEGSKA (reference sequence). The V and J ends lost 3 bases and 7 bases respectively, with 17 bases between them. CDR3 length: 14 residues. In DNA, the CDR3 is TGCAGTGCTAGGATACTAGAGGAGGCTCATACGCAGTATTTT. Translated, it gives CSARILEEAHTQYF.

The rearrangement uses TRBV4-3 and TRBJ2-7; 7 nucleotides line up with TRBD2. CDR1 and CDR2 (germline): LGHNA, YSLEER. The CDR3 extends over 15 amino acids. J gave up 5 bases and V 0 bases, and 7 bases lay outside the gene matches. CDR3 amino acids: CASSQEPGTNHEQYF. The CDR3 DNA sequence: TGCGCCAGCAGCCAAGAACCAGGGACTAACCACGAGCAGTACTTC.

There are a few counts of this clonotype. CDR3 bases: TGCGCCAGCAGCCTAGGACAGGGGGCGAACTACGAGCAGTACTTC. It translates to CASSLGQGANYEQYF. The V and J genes are TRBV4-1 and TRBJ2-7; 11 bases match TRBD1. There are 15 residues in the CDR3. From germline, CDR1 is MGHRA and CDR2 YSYEKL. J gave up 3 bases and V 4 bases, and 5 bases lay outside the gene matches.

The chain has TRBV20-1 and TRBJ1-5; D may be TRBD1 (5 bases). The CDR3 has 13 amino acids. Looked up from germline, CDR1 is DFQATT and CDR2 is SNEGSKA (reference sequence). V lost 5 bases to trimming and J lost 9 bases, with 17 bases between them. The CDR3 DNA reads TGCAGTGCTCCCGACGGAGGGACCCGGCCCCAGCATTTT. It is translated as CSAPDGGTRPQHF.

V is TRBV9 and J is TRBJ2-1; 7 bases agree with TRBD2. The length of the CDR3 is 15 residues. J was trimmed by 6 bases and V by 4 bases; bases with no gene match: 10. The V gene's germline CDR1 is SGDLS and CDR2 YYNGEE. The CDR3 region is CASSPSGVIINEQFF. The CDR3 DNA reads as TGTGCCAGCAGCCCCAGCGGGGTTATCATCAATGAGCAGTTCTTC. The full variable domain, its missing parts supplied by reference TRBV9 and TRBJ2-1, is DSGVTQTPKHLITATGQRVTLRCSPRSGDLSVYWYQQSLDQGLQFLIQYYNGEERAKGNILERFSAQQFPDLHSELNLSSLELGDSALYFCASSPSGVIINEQFFGPGTRLTVL.

The chain couples TRBV28 to TRBJ1-1, with D unresolved. Per germline, CDR1 MDHEN and CDR2 SYDVKM. The V end was cut by 4 bases, the J end by 5 bases, with 17 bases between. The CDR3 is made up of 15 amino acids. The CDR3 sequence is CASSYGPGGRTEAFF. CDR3 in DNA: TGTGCCAGCAGTTATGGGCCAGGAGGAAGGACTGAAGCTTTCTTT.

This clonotype was seen just once. V is TRBV6-5 and J is TRBJ1-2; D gene uncertain. Trimming took off 6 bases at V and 7 bases at J, with 12 bases between the two ends. Germline V lookup: CDR1 MNHEY, CDR2 SVGAGI. The CDR3 spans 12 residues. The CDR3 reads CASRPVSGGYTF. The CDR3 DNA reads as TGTGCCAGCAGGCCCGTCTCCGGTGGCTACACCTTC.

The chain is built from TRBV5-1 and TRBJ1-1; D unresolved. V shed 2 bases and J shed 5 bases, with 22 bases lying between them. The germline V gene has CDR1 SGHRS and CDR2 YFSETQ. The CDR3 contains 17 residues. The CDR3 DNA follows: TGCGCCAGCAGCTTTTACCTGGGTGGGTTTAGTGGAACTGAAGCTTTCTTT. This translates into CASSFYLGGFSGTEAFF.

The rearrangement joins TRBV24-1 to TRBJ2-1; 14 nucleotides agree with TRBD2. The CDR3 spans 17 residues. Per the germline V gene, CDR1 is KGHDR and CDR2 is SFDVKD. Unmatched junction bases numbered 7, after V lost 3 bases and J lost 7 bases. The CDR3 region has the DNA TGTGCCACCAGTGATCCGCCCGGGACTAGCGGGGGTAATGAGCAGTTCTTC. Translated: CATSDPPGTSGGNEQFF.

This rearrangement joins TRBV5-1 to TRBJ2-1; 7 nucleotides line up with TRBD1. The trim removed 4 bases at V and 15 bases at J, leaving 7 bases unmatched. Germline CDR1 and CDR2: SGHRS and YFSETQ. CDR3 length equals 11 residues. CDR3 sequence reads: CASSGGQLRFF. The CDR3 DNA reads TGCGCCAGCAGCGGGGGACAGTTACGGTTCTTC.

In this sample, this clonotype turned up a few times. The chain couples TRBV15 to TRBJ1-4; D remains ambiguous. Trimming pared 3 bases from V and 8 bases from J, leaving 10 bases between. The CDR3 length is 13 residues. CDR1 and CDR2 (germline): LNHNV, YYDKDF (reference sequence). The CDR3 loop is CATSRDSEEKLFF. The CDR3 nucleotides read TGTGCCACCAGCAGGGATTCGGAGGAAAAACTGTTTTTT.

The V call is TRBV29-1, the J call TRBJ2-3; 10 bases align to TRBD1. The V gene's germline CDR1 is SQVTM and CDR2 ANQGSEA. This CDR3 contains 13 residues. Germline trimming cut 7 bases from V and 4 bases from J; bases unmatched to any gene: 5. CDR3 in amino acids: CSARTGGPDTQYF. Here the CDR3 DNA reads TGCAGCGCCAGGACAGGGGGGCCAGATACGCAGTATTTT.

This clonotype was counted a few times. V is TRBV29-1 and J is TRBJ2-7, with D perhaps matching TRBD2 (6 bases). V dropped 3 bases and J dropped 0 bases, with 9 bases sitting between them. The CDR3 runs to 13 residues. The V gene's germline CDR1 is SQVTM and CDR2 ANQGSEA. The CDR3 DNA reads TGCAGCGTTGAGAGCGGGTACTCCTACGAGCAGTACTTC. Translation: CSVESGYSYEQYF.

The V gene is TRBV4-1, the J gene TRBJ2-6; D is undetermined. Trimming left V 0 bases short and J 0 bases short, with 9 bases between. There are 17 residues in the CDR3. The germline CDR1 and CDR2 sequences are MGHRA and YSYEKL. The CDR3 sequence is CASSQDFRISGANVLTF. The DNA of the CDR3 is TGCGCCAGCAGCCAAGACTTCAGGATCTCTGGGGCCAACGTCCTGACTTTC.

The rearrangement uses TRBV4-3 and TRBJ2-2; tentatively, D is TRBD2 (5 bases). The CDR3 covers 14 residues. The V gene lost 2 bases and the J gene lost 8 bases, with 12 bases spanning the gap. Germline V lookup: CDR1 LGHNA, CDR2 YSLEER. The CDR3 reads CASSQWARGGELFF. In DNA, the CDR3 is TGCGCCAGCAGCCAATGGGCGCGAGGGGGGGAGCTGTTTTTT.

This clonotype was recorded only once. The chain couples TRBV12-3 or TRBV12-4 to TRBJ1-4, with D possibly matching TRBD1 (6 bases). V was pared by 8 bases and J by 8 bases, with 15 bases between. This CDR3 has 13 residues. CDR3 residues: CASGGQGYEKLFF. CDR3 coding DNA: TGTGCCAGCGGGGGGCAGGGATACGAAAAACTGTTTTTT.

This clonotype was recorded at least ten times. V gene TRBV20-1 combines with J gene TRBJ2-7; D not certain. Germline CDR1 and CDR2: DFQATT and SNEGSKA (reference sequence). The length of the CDR3 is 13 residues. The V end was cut by 8 bases, the J end by 1 base, with 15 bases between. CDR3 amino acids: CSTHGLRSYEQYF. The CDR3 coding sequence is TGCAGTACCCATGGATTAAGATCCTACGAGCAGTACTTC.

In this sample, this clonotype turned up a few times. The V and J genes are TRBV18 and TRBJ2-5; 8 bases line up with TRBD1. Trimming removed 0 bases from V and 4 bases from J; junction bases left unmatched: 7. This CDR3 spans 16 amino acids. CDR1 KGHSH and CDR2 LQKENI come from the germline V gene. CDR3 sequence reads: CASSPPWQGAGETQYF. CDR3 DNA: TGTGCCAGCTCACCACCGTGGCAGGGGGCAGGAGAGACCCAGTACTTC.

The chain carries TRBV4-2 and TRBJ2-1, with D hard to call. From germline, CDR1 is LGHNA and CDR2 YNFKEQ. The CDR3 sequence is 16 residues long. V was shortened by 0 bases and J by 3 bases, with 12 bases between the two germline ends. The chain's CDR3 is CASSQEGFTDYNEQFF. In DNA, the CDR3 is TGTGCCAGCAGCCAAGAAGGGTTTACGGACTACAATGAGCAGTTCTTC.

The chain carries TRBV2 and TRBJ2-3; either TRBD1 or TRBD2 may supply D (6 bases each). This CDR3 contains 15 residues. With 4 bases removed from V and 3 bases from J, the gap between germline ends came to 14 bases. The germline gives CDR1 SNHLY, CDR2 FYNNEI. In DNA, the CDR3 is TGTGCCAGCAGTGGATGGCAGGGGAGGACAGATACGCAGTATTTT. Translation gives CASSGWQGRTDTQYF.

This clonotype was detected ten times or more. This chain links TRBV9 with TRBJ2-5; D unresolved. Trimming left V 3 bases short and J 1 base short, with 7 bases between. The CDR3 runs to 13 residues. In germline, CDR1 is SGDLS, CDR2 YYNGEE. The CDR3 loop reads CASSGPPQETQYF. Written as DNA, the CDR3 is TGTGCCAGCAGCGGACCCCCCCAAGAGACCCAGTACTTC.

The chain links TRBV5-1 to TRBJ2-7, with a tentative D call TRBD1 (6 bases). V lost 4 bases and J lost 4, with 15 bases in between. Germline V lookup: CDR1 SGHRS, CDR2 YFSETQ. This CDR3 has 14 amino acids. The CDR3 DNA sequence: TGCGCCAGCAGCAGTAGGACAGATCCGTACGAGCAGTACTTC. Residues: CASSSRTDPYEQYF.

The V and J genes are TRBV19 and TRBJ1-1, with D possibly being TRBD1 (5 bases). The CDR3 runs 15 residues. V was trimmed by 8 bases and J by 3 bases, leaving 19 bases between them. Germline CDR1 is LNHDA and CDR2 is SQIVND (reference sequence). CDR3 nucleotide sequence: TGTGCCAGTGGGGTGGGGCAGGCCGCTGACACTGAAGCTTTCTTT. Amino acid sequence: CASGVGQAADTEAFF.

The table lists this clonotype with a few counts. The chain has TRBV2 and TRBJ2-3, with D maybe TRBD1 (6 bases). CDR1 is SNHLY and CDR2 is FYNNEI in the germline V gene. The V gene lost 6 bases and the J gene lost 5 bases, with 15 bases spanning the gap. CDR3 size: 14 residues. The CDR3 DNA reads TGTGCCAGCAGCCACTCGCCGACAGGAGATACGCAGTATTTT. This encodes CASSHSPTGDTQYF.